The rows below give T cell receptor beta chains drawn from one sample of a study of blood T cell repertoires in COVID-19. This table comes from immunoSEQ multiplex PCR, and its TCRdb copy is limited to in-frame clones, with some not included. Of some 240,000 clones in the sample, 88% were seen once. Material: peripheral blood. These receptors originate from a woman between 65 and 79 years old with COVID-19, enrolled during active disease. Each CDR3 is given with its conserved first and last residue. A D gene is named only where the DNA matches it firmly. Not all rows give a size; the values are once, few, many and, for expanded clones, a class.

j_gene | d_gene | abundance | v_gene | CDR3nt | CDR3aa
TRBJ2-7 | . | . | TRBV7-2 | TGTGCCAGCCGCCCTGGGGCGACCTACGAGCAGTACTTC | CASRPGATYEQYF
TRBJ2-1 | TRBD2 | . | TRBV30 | TGTGCCTGGATTCTAGCGGGAGCAAATGAGCAGTTCTTC | CAWILAGANEQFF
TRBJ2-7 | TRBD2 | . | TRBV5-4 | TGTGCCAGCAGCCCTGGCGGGAGTCCCGGTTACGAGCAGTACTTC | CASSPGGSPGYEQYF
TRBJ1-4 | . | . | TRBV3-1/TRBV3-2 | TGTGCCAGCAGCCAATTCCGGGAAAAACTGTTTTTT | CASSQFREKLFF
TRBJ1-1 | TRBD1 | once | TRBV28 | TGTGCCAGCAGTCCCCCGGGACAGGGAGGCACTGAAGCTTTCTTT | CASSPPGQGGTEAFF
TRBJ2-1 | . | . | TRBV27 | TGTGCCAGCAGTTCAACCTTAAAGAGCTACAATGAGCAGTTCTTC | CASSSTLKSYNEQFF
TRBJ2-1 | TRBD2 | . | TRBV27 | TGTGCCAGCAGCTCCGGGACTAGCGGGATCAATGAGCAGTTCTTC | CASSSGTSGINEQFF
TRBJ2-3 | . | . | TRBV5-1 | TGCGCCAGCAGCTTGGGGCAGGGTAGCACAGATACGCAGTATTTT | CASSLGQGSTDTQYF
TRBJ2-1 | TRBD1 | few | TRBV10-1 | TGCGCCAGCAGCCGCCCCCCCGGGACAGGGACCTACAATGAGCAGTTCTTC | CASSRPPGTGTYNEQFF
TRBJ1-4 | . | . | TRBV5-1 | TGCGCCAGCAGAGGAGGGTCTGCTAATGAAAAACTGTTTTTT | CASRGGSANEKLFF
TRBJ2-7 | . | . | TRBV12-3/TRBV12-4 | TGTGCCAGCAGTCGACAGTCCGAGCAGTACTTC | CASSRQSEQYF
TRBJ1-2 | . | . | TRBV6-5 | TGTGCCAGCAGTAATAATCAACAGGGAGGGAATGGCTACACCTTC | CASSNNQQGGNGYTF
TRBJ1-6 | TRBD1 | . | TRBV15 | TGTGCCACCAGCAAGGGCAGGGGGCGTTCACCCCTCCACTTT | CATSKGRGRSPLHF
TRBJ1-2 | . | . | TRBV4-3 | TGCGCCAGCAGCCACCCAGTCGGGGGGTTTGGTGGCTACACCTTC | CASSHPVGGFGGYTF
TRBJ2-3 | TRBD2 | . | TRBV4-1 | TGCGCCAGCAGCATCCTAGCGGGCACAGATACGCAGTATTTT | CASSILAGTDTQYF
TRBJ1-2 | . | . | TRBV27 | TGTGCCAGCAGGACAGACAGGAATTCTAACTATGGCTACACCTTC | CASRTDRNSNYGYTF
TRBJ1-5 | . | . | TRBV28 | TGTGCCAGCAGTCAGGGGCTAACACAGGGAAAATCATATCAGCCCCAGCATTTT | CASSQGLTQGKSYQPQHF
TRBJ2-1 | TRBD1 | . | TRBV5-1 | TGCGCCAGCAGCTTGGGACAGGGGACCTACAATGAGCAGTTCTTC | CASSLGQGTYNEQFF
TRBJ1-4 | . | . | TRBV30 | TGTGCCGGGAATAAAGGGGGTAATGAAAAACTGTTTTTT | CAGNKGGNEKLFF
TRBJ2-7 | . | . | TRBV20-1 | TGCAGTGCCGGGAGAAGACTCGAGCAGTACTTC | CSAGRRLEQYF
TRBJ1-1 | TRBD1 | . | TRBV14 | TGTGCCAGCAGCCAAGAGCGTGGGACAGGGCTCATGAACACTGAAGCTTTCTTT | CASSQERGTGLMNTEAFF
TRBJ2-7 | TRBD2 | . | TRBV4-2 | TGTGCCAGCAGCCTGTATGGCGGGAGGGACTACGAGCAGTACTTC | CASSLYGGRDYEQYF
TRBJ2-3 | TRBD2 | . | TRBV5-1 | TGCGCCAGCAGCACCCTAGCGGACACAGATACGCAGTATTTT | CASSTLADTDTQYF
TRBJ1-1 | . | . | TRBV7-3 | TGTGCCAGCAGCCAAGACAGCACGAACACTGAAGCTTTCTTT | CASSQDSTNTEAFF
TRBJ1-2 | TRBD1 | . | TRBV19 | TGTGCCAGTACCCGACAGGGGGCCAACTATGGCTACACCTTC | CASTRQGANYGYTF
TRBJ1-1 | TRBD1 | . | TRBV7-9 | TGTGCCAGCGGGACAGGGGAAACTGAAGCTTTCTTT | CASGTGETEAFF
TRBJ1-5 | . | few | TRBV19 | TGTGCCAGTAGTACCGGACTCGCGACTAGCAATCAGCCCCAGCATTTT | CASSTGLATSNQPQHF
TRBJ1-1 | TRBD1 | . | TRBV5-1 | TGCGCCAGCAGCGCCCCTTCCGGGACAGGGGGCACTGAAGCTTTCTTT | CASSAPSGTGGTEAFF
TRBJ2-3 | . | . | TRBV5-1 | TGCGCCAGCAGCTTTAGCGGCCGCACAGATACGCAGTATTTT | CASSFSGRTDTQYF
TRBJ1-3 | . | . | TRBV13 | TGTGCCAGCAGCTCAGGGTATCTTGGAAACACCATATATTTT | CASSSGYLGNTIYF
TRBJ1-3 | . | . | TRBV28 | TGTGCCAGCAGTTTTACAAAGAGGTCTGGAAACACCATATATTTT | CASSFTKRSGNTIYF
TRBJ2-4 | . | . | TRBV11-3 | TGTGCCAGCAGCCCACGGGAGAGGAGCGGAAACATTCAGTACTTC | CASSPRERSGNIQYF
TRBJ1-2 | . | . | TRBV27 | TGTGCCAGCAGTCCTGGTCGGGTCCTCTATGGCTACACCTTC | CASSPGRVLYGYTF
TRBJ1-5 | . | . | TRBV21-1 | TGTGCCAGCAGCAGGGGGGGGGCCCTAGGCAATCAGCCCCAGCATTTT | CASSRGGALGNQPQHF
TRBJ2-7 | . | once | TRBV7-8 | TGTGCCAGCAGCACACCCTACGAGCAGTACTTC | CASSTPYEQYF
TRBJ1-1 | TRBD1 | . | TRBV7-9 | TGTGCCAGCGCTTCACAAAAACAGGGGGCAGCTTTCTTT | CASASQKQGAAFF
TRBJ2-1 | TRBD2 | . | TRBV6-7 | TGTGCCAGCAGTTACGCACTAGCGAGCTCCTACAATGAGCAGTTCTTC | CASSYALASSYNEQFF
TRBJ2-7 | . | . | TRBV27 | TGTGCCAGCAGTTTTGTCTATCTGAGGGGCGCGGGAGAGCAGTACTTC | CASSFVYLRGAGEQYF
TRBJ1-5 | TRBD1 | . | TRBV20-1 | TGCAGTGCTAGTCAGGGGGGCGATCAGCCCCAGCATTTT | CSASQGGDQPQHF
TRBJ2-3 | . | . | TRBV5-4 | TGTGCCAGCAGCTTGGGGCTAGCTAGCGCAGATACGCAGTATTTT | CASSLGLASADTQYF
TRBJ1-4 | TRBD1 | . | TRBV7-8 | TGTGCCAGCAGCGCGGAACTACAGGGGCCTAATGAAAAACTGTTTTTT | CASSAELQGPNEKLFF
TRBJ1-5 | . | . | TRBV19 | TGTGCCAGTAGTATAGTTTCTGGGAGGGATAGCAATCAGCCCCAGCATTTT | CASSIVSGRDSNQPQHF